This TCR beta chain stems from a study of memory CD8 T cells in hepatitis C reinfection. As for the study in general: After reinfection, a couple of primary-infection resolvers became chronically infected. Reinfection meant HCV RNA positivity after two negatives ≥60 days apart.

On this clone: The antigen is undetermined.

Indicated time point: pre-reinfection, 55 to 20 weeks before reinfection detection. Sorted cells were sequenced directly ex vivo without any in vitro expansion. Total naive CD8 T cells were sorted as viable CD3+ CD8+ CD45RO- cells from two donors. CDR1 and CDR2 from the germline V gene are LNHDA and SQIVND (reference sequence). This CDR3 has 13 amino acids. V was clipped by 6 bases and J by 3 bases, with 9 bases between them. The study, taken as a whole, reports: Conclusions on public clonotypes and secondary clearance were not definitive with four or five donors.

Data came from immunoSEQ multiplex PCR; TCRdb stores just in-frame clones and leaves some out. The data hold approximately 51,000 clones, with roughly 90% observed a single time. The clonotype comes from a man between 18 and 29 years old with hepatitis C virus infection. The V and J genes are TRBV19 and TRBJ1-3, with D unclear. Material: naive CD8+ T cells sorted from blood. The CDR3 sequence is CASSDIGGNTIYF. Here the CDR3 DNA reads TGTGCCAGTAGCGACATCGGTGGAAACACCATATATTTT.